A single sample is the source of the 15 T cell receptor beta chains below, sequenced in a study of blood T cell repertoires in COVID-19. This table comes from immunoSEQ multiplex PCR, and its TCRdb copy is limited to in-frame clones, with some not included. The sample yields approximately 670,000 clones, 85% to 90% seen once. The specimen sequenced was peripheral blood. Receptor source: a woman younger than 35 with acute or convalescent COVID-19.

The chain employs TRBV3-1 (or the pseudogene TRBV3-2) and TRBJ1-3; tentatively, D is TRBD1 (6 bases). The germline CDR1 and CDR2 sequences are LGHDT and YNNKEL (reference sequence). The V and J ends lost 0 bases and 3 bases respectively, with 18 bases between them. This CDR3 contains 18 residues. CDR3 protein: CASSQDRGGSEVGNTIYF. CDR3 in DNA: TGTGCCAGCAGCCAAGATCGGGGGGGCTCAGAGGTTGGAAACACCATATATTTT.

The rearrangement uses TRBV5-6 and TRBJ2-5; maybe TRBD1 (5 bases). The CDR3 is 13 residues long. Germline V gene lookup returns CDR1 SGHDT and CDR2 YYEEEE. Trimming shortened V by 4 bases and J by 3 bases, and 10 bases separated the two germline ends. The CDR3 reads CASSMTEEETQYF. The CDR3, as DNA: TGTGCCAGCAGCATGACAGAAGAAGAGACCCAGTACTTC.

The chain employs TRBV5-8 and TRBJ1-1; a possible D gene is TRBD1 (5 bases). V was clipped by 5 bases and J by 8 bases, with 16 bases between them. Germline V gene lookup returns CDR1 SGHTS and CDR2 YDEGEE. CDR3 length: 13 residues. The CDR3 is CASRKSRDGEAFF. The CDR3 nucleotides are TGTGCCAGCAGGAAAAGCAGGGATGGGGAAGCTTTCTTT.

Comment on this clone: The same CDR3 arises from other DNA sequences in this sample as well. Here the CDR3 reads CASSLGGGGGYTF. Written as DNA, the CDR3 is TGTGCCAGCAGCCTAGGGGGGGGCGGTGGCTACACCTTC. The chain recombines TRBV6-5 with TRBJ1-2, with D possibly matching TRBD1 (6 bases). Germline V CDR1 and CDR2: MNHEY, SVGAGI. The CDR3 is made up of 13 amino acids. V was shortened by 6 bases and J by 7 bases, with 15 bases between the two germline ends.

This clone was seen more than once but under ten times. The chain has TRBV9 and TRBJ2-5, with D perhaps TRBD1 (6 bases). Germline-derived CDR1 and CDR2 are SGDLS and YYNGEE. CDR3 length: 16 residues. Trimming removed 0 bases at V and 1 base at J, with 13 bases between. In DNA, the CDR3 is TGTGCCAGCAGCGTAGCGGTAGGGGGTCTCCAAGAGACCCAGTACTTC. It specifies CASSVAVGGLQETQYF. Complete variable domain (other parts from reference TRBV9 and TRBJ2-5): DSGVTQTPKHLITATGQRVTLRCSPRSGDLSVYWYQQSLDQGLQFLIQYYNGEERAKGNILERFSAQQFPDLHSELNLSSLELGDSALYFCASSVAVGGLQETQYFGPGTRLLVL.

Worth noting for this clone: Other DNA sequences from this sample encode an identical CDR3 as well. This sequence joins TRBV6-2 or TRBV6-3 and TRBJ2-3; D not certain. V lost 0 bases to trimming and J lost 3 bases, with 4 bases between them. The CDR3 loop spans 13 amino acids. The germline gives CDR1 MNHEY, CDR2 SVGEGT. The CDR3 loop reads CASSYSLTDTQYF. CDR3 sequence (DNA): TGTGCCAGCAGTTACTCCCTTACAGATACGCAGTATTTT.

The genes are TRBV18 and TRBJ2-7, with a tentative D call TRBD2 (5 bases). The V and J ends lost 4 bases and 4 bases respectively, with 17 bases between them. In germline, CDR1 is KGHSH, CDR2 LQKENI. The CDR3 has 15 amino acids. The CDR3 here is CASSLRVGSAYEQYF. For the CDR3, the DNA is TGTGCCAGCTCACTGCGGGTGGGAAGTGCTTACGAGCAGTACTTC.

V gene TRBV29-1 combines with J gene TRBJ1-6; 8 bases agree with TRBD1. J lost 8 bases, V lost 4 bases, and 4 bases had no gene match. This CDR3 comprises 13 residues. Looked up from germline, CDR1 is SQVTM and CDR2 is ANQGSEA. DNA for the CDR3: TGCAGCGTTGGACAGGGGCGGGATTCACCCCTCCACTTT. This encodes CSVGQGRDSPLHF. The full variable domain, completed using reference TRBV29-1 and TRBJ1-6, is SAVISQKPSRDICQRGTSLTIQCQVDSQVTMMFWYRQQPGQSLTLIATANQGSEATYESGFVIDKFPISRPNLTFSTLTVSNMSPEDSSIYLCSVGQGRDSPLHFGNGTRLTVT.

CDR3: CASSLLGNKLDNYGYTF. The DNA of the CDR3 is TGTGCCAGCAGTTTATTGGGCAATAAGTTAGATAACTATGGCTACACCTTC. The genes are TRBV27 and TRBJ1-2; no clear D gene. Trimming took 1 base from V and 1 from J, leaving 16 bases between them. The germline V gene encodes CDR1 MNHEY and CDR2 SMNVEV (reference sequence). The CDR3 length is 17 residues.

DNA for the CDR3: TGTGCCAGCAGCGTAGCAGGGGGCGCGTACATTCAGTACTTC. The encoded protein is CASSVAGGAYIQYF. The rearrangement joins TRBV9 to TRBJ2-4; 8 bases match TRBD1. The CDR3 sequence is 14 residues long. V lost 0 bases, J lost 8 bases, and 4 bases stayed unmatched. Per the germline V gene, CDR1 is SGDLS and CDR2 is YYNGEE.

CDR3 nucleotide sequence: TGTGCCAGCAGCTGGGGGGGGGTAGCCTACAATGAGCAGTTCTTC. It codes for CASSWGGVAYNEQFF. The chain is built from TRBV5-6 and TRBJ2-1, with 7 bases aligning to TRBD2. Per the germline V gene, CDR1 is SGHDT and CDR2 is YYEEEE. The CDR3 spans 15 residues. The J segment lost 2 bases and the V segment lost 3 bases, leaving 5 bases of the junction unmatched.

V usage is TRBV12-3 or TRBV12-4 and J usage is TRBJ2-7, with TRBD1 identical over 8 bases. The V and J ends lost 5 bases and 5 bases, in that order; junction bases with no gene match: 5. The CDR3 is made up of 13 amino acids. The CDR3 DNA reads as TGTGCCAGCAGTCATGACAGGGGACACGAGCAGTACTTC. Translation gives CASSHDRGHEQYF.

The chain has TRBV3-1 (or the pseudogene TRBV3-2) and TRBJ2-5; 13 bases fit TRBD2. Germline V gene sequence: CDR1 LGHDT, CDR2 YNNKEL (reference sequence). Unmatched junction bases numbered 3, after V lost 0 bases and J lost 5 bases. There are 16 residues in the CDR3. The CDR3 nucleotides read TGTGCCAGCAGCCAAGAACTAGCGGGGGGGGATGAGACCCAGTACTTC. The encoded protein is CASSQELAGGDETQYF.

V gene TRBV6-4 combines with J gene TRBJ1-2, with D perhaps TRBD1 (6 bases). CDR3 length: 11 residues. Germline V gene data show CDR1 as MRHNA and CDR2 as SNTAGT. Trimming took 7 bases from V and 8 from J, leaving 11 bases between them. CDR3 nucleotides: TGTGCCAGCATAGGGGGGGAAGGCTACACCTTC. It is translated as CASIGGEGYTF.

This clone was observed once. CDR3 nucleotides: TGTGCCAGCAGGGGATCGGGACAGGGGTTCGTAGAGACCCAGTACTTC. Protein product: CASRGSGQGFVETQYF. The chain carries TRBV6-6 and TRBJ2-5; 10 nucleotides match TRBD1. The J segment lost 4 bases and the V segment lost 6 bases, leaving 11 bases of the junction unmatched. CDR1 is MNHNY, CDR2 SVGAGI, per germline (reference sequence). This CDR3 region has 16 residues.